This entry lists 5 T cell receptor beta chains sequenced from one sample in a study of CD8 T cells in ankylosing spondylitis. A single record per CDR3 protein comes from TCRdb applying MiXCR to the 5' RACE reads. The profile covers some 240,000 distinct CDR3 sequences, with 24% appearing a single time and over 0.55% taken by the ten largest. The sequencing input was blood, either unsorted or a sorted T cell fraction (not recorded which). All receptors derive from a male donor with ankylosing spondylitis or in good health (not recorded which).

This clonotype was detected a few times. This chain connects TRBV15 to TRBJ2-1; D is unclear. The V gene lost 0 bases and the J gene lost 6 bases, with 12 bases spanning the gap. The CDR3 totals 15 residues. Per germline, CDR1 LNHNV and CDR2 YYDKDF (reference sequence). The CDR3 protein is CATSRDSGYGNEQFF. In nucleotides, the CDR3 is TGTGCCACCAGCAGAGATTCCGGGTACGGCAATGAGCAGTTCTTC.

This clonotype was found a few times. The chain combines TRBV12-3 or TRBV12-4 with TRBJ2-5; D ambiguous. The CDR3 runs to 10 residues. Trimming cost V 6 bases and J 11 bases, with 10 bases left between them. The CDR3 sequence is CASSTHMQYF. The CDR3 nucleotides are TGTGCCAGCAGCACACACATGCAGTACTTC.

This clonotype was counted ten times or more. CDR3 coding DNA: TGCGCCAGCAGCTTGGTTGGGGATCCTTCCTACTACGAGCAGTACTTC. This gives the protein CASSLVGDPSYYEQYF. The chain recombines TRBV5-1 with TRBJ2-7; no definite D call. In germline, CDR1 is SGHRS, CDR2 YFSETQ. V lost 0 bases and J lost 3, with 16 bases in between. The CDR3 loop spans 16 amino acids.

This clonotype was observed at least ten times. V gene TRBV20-1 combines with J gene TRBJ2-7; 8 nucleotides align to TRBD1. CDR1 DFQATT and CDR2 SNEGSKA come from the germline V gene (reference sequence). V lost 2 bases, J lost 6 bases, and 9 bases stayed unmatched. This CDR3 has 14 amino acids. The CDR3: CSARMDRVNREQYF. DNA for the CDR3: TGCAGTGCTAGAATGGACAGGGTTAATCGCGAGCAGTACTTC.

The chain recombines TRBV28 with TRBJ2-1; 10 bases align to TRBD2. The CDR3 consists of 16 residues. In germline, CDR1 is MDHEN, CDR2 SYDVKM. Trimming at V came to 7 bases and at J to 5 bases, leaving 11 bases not matched to a gene. The CDR3 here is CASIPGGTSVHNEQFF. The CDR3 nucleotides are TGTGCCAGCATCCCTGGAGGGACTAGCGTCCACAATGAGCAGTTCTTC.